A selection of T cell receptor beta chains follows, all from one sample in a study of T cell repertoires in cytomegalovirus infection. TCRdb fed the reads into MiXCR, producing one record per CDR3 protein. The profile shows about 300,000 distinct CDR3 sequences, roughly a quarter of them singletons. Sequencing used PBMCs. The receptors derive from a human donor in good health (CMV status not recorded). Some clones in this sample may be carry-over from other donors' samples. Both conserved end residues are part of each CDR3. D genes are given only for firm matches. Not all rows give a size; the values are once, few, many and, for expanded clones, a class.

CDR3 length | D gene | J gene | V gene | clone size | CDR3 DNA | CDR3 protein
14 | NA | TRBJ2-3 | TRBV11-3 | NA | TGTGCCAGCAGCTTACATCCCTGGTCTCATACGCAGTATTTT | CASSLHPWSHTQYF
16 | TRBD2 | TRBJ2-1 | TRBV12-3/TRBV12-4 | many | TGTGCCAGCAGCATGCCAACTAGCGGGAGTGACAATGAGCAGTTCTTC | CASSMPTSGSDNEQFF
18 | TRBD2 | TRBJ2-7 | TRBV6-2/TRBV6-3 | many | TGTGCCAGCAGTTACCCTAGCGGGAGAAATTTAGGCACCTACGAGCAGTACTTC | CASSYPSGRNLGTYEQYF
15 | TRBD1 | TRBJ1-2 | TRBV5-1 | many | TGCGCCAGCAGCACGGGACAGGGAGACAACTATGGCTACACCTTC | CASSTGQGDNYGYTF
14 | TRBD2 | TRBJ2-3 | TRBV7-3 | NA | TGTGCCAGCAGTTCGGCGGGGGAAACAGATACGCAGTATTTT | CASSSAGETDTQYF
18 | NA | TRBJ2-6 | TRBV10-3 | NA | TGTGCCATCAGTGAGTCACGGGGCACTGGAACTGGGGCCAACGTCCTGACTTTC | CAISESRGTGTGANVLTF
14 | TRBD1 | TRBJ1-2 | TRBV2 | NA | TGTGCCACCAGATCGGACAGGGACGACTATGGCTACACCTTC | CATRSDRDDYGYTF
15 | TRBD1 | TRBJ1-5 | TRBV4-1 | NA | TGCGCCAGCAGCCTGAACGACAGGGGAGATCAGCCCCAGCATTTT | CASSLNDRGDQPQHF
16 | TRBD1 | TRBJ2-6 | TRBV25-1 | few | TGTGCCAGCAGTGAATTCGTGACAGGGAAGACCAACGTCCTGACTTTC | CASSEFVTGKTNVLTF
15 | NA | TRBJ2-6 | TRBV6-1 | NA | TGTGCCAGCAGTGAACAGGGCCCTGGGGCCAACGTCCCGACTTTC | CASSEQGPGANVPTF
16 | TRBD1 | TRBJ2-1 | TRBV11-3 | NA | TGTGCCAGCAGCGCCTCCCCGGGACAGGGTGGGGCTGAGCAGTTCTTC | CASSASPGQGGAEQFF
16 | NA | TRBJ1-3 | TRBV15 | many | TGTGCCACCAGCAGAGATGACAGGAGCTCTGGAAACACCATATATTTT | CATSRDDRSSGNTIYF
14 | NA | TRBJ2-7 | TRBV6-6 | many | TGTGCCAGCAGTCAAGGGAACAGCTACTCCGAGCAGTACTTC | CASSQGNSYSEQYF
12 | TRBD1 | TRBJ2-7 | TRBV28 | many | TGTGCCAGCACCGGACAGGGTTACGAGCAGTACTTC | CASTGQGYEQYF
14 | NA | TRBJ1-5 | TRBV7-9 | NA | TGTGCCAGCAGCAGTGACAGGCCTTATCAGCCCCAGCATTTT | CASSSDRPYQPQHF
14 | TRBD1 | TRBJ2-3 | TRBV28 | few | TGTGCCAGCAGACAGGGGGGAGGCACAGATACGCAGTATTTT | CASRQGGGTDTQYF
15 | TRBD2 | TRBJ2-2 | TRBV6-1 | NA | TGTGCCAGCCGGTACGGGAGGGGGGACACCGGGGAGCTGTTTTTT | CASRYGRGDTGELFF